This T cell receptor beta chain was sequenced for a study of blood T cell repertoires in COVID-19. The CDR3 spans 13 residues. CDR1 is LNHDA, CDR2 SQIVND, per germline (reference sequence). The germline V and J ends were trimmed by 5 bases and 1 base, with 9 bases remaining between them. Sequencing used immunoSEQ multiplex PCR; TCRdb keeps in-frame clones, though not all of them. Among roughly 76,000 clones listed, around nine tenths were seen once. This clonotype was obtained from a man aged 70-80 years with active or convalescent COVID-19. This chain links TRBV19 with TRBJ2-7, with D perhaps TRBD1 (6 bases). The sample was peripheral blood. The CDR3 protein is CASSLGQSYEQYF. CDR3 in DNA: TGTGCCAGTAGTCTCGGACAGTCCTACGAGCAGTACTTC.